The next 2 T cell receptor beta chains were all read from a single sample in a study of T cells after yellow fever vaccination. Using its own MiXCR run on the 5' RACE reads, TCRdb lists one record per CDR3 protein. The table has just under 600,000 distinct CDR3 sequences, less than 15% seen once. The starting material was PBMCs, obtained on the day of the yellow fever booster vaccination. The receptor set was obtained from a man aged 25 to 45 who received the YFV17D yellow fever vaccine.

J is TRBJ2-7 and V is TRBV12-3 or TRBV12-4, with D possibly TRBD1 on 6 matching bases. This CDR3 has 15 amino acids. The V end lost 5 bases, the J end lost 0 bases, and 14 bases lay between the germline ends. Written as DNA, the CDR3 is TGTGCCAGCAGTCCCGGGACAAAAGCCTCCTACGAGCAGTACTTC. This gives the protein CASSPGTKASYEQYF.

The chain recombines TRBV29-1 with TRBJ2-7; TRBD2 aligns across 7 bases. This CDR3 is 10 amino acids long. Per germline, CDR1 SQVTM and CDR2 ANQGSEA. The trim removed 6 bases at V and 6 bases at J, leaving 2 bases unmatched. The CDR3: CSVGGTEQYF. CDR3 DNA: TGCAGCGTGGGGGGGACCGAGCAGTACTTC.